The 27 T cell receptor beta chains below come from one sample, sequenced in a study of T cells in Graves' hyperthyroidism and ophthalmopathy. RNA transcripts yielded amplified TCR beta CDR3 regions. Initially, a first-round RT-PCR of the TCR CDR3 employed the HTBI primer set. TCRdb reprocessed the multiplex PCR reads via MiXCR and lists one record per CDR3 protein. The sample lists hundreds of thousands of distinct CDR3 sequences, 14% to 15% occurring once. Sequencing input: blood. Receptors originate from a woman aged 40 to 55 with Graves' ophthalmopathy.

This clonotype appeared a few times. This chain connects TRBV6-1 to TRBJ2-1; the D gene is possibly TRBD2 (5 bases). V was trimmed by 7 bases and J by 6 bases, leaving 13 bases between them. Germline assignment: CDR1 MNHNS and CDR2 SASEGT. This CDR3 comprises 13 residues. The CDR3 spells CASTPTAGNEQFF. The CDR3 DNA sequence: TGTGCCAGCACCCCGACTGCGGGCAATGAGCAGTTCTTC.

This clonotype was recorded at least ten times. The chain employs TRBV13 and TRBJ1-1; 9 positions agree with TRBD1. The CDR3 has 16 residues. Losses at the gene ends were 2 bases for V and 8 bases for J; bases not matched to a gene: 12. Germline V lookup: CDR1 PRHDT, CDR2 FYEKMQ (reference sequence). CDR3 residues: CASSLIQGAVSAEAFF. The CDR3 nucleotides are TGTGCCAGCAGCTTAATACAGGGGGCGGTTTCCGCCGAAGCTTTCTTT.

This clonotype was observed many times. The gene calls are TRBV20-1 and TRBJ2-5, with 8 bases identical to TRBD1. V trimming: 5 bases; J trimming: 1 base; junction bases outside the gene matches: 3. CDR1 DFQATT and CDR2 SNEGSKA come from the germline V gene (reference sequence). There are 13 residues in the CDR3. DNA of the CDR3: TGCAGTGCTGGGACAGGTCTCCAAGAGACCCAGTACTTC. It yields the protein CSAGTGLQETQYF.

This clonotype was observed many times. The V and J genes are TRBV12-3 or TRBV12-4 and TRBJ2-7; no reliable D call. The CDR3 contains 12 residues. V was trimmed by 6 bases and J by 4 bases, leaving 10 bases between them. The CDR3 is CASSPEVYEQYF. CDR3 coding DNA: TGTGCCAGCAGCCCCGAAGTTTACGAGCAGTACTTC.

This clonotype was seen more than once but under ten times. The V call is TRBV6-5, the J call TRBJ1-6, with unresolved D. The ends were cut back, 0 bases at V and 7 bases at J, with 7 bases in the middle. CDR3 length: 14 amino acids. The germline V gene has CDR1 MNHEY and CDR2 SVGAGI. The CDR3 reads CASSYSLGNSPLHF. In DNA, the CDR3 is TGTGCCAGCAGTTACTCCTTGGGAAATTCACCCCTCCACTTT.

The sample holds many counts of this clonotype. The chain joins TRBV11-2 to TRBJ2-7; D is unclear. The CDR3 has 15 residues. Germline values: CDR1 SGHAT, CDR2 FQNNGV. The germline V and J ends were trimmed by 0 bases and 4 bases, with 13 bases remaining between them. CDR3: CASSLDGKRGYEQYF. DNA of the CDR3: TGTGCCAGCAGCTTAGATGGAAAGCGAGGATACGAGCAGTACTTC.

This clonotype was detected ten times or more. The rearrangement uses TRBV28 and TRBJ2-7; D ambiguous. The V gene lost 8 bases and the J gene lost 2 bases, with 13 bases spanning the gap. There are 13 residues in the CDR3. Germline V lookup: CDR1 MDHEN, CDR2 SYDVKM. Here the CDR3 reads CASLTPGTYEQYF. Written as DNA, the CDR3 is TGTGCCAGCCTGACGCCCGGTACCTACGAGCAGTACTTC.

Ten or more counts support this clonotype. This chain links TRBV6-1 with TRBJ1-1; the D is unclear. The V and J ends lost 3 bases and 3 bases respectively, with 11 bases between them. CDR1 is MNHNS and CDR2 is SASEGT in the germline V gene. This CDR3 has 14 residues. The chain's CDR3 is CASSEVPEDTEAFF. The CDR3 bases are TGTGCCAGCAGTGAGGTCCCCGAGGACACTGAAGCTTTCTTT.

This clonotype was counted between two and nine times. V gene TRBV4-1 combines with J gene TRBJ2-7, with 12 bases matching TRBD2. The CDR3 contains 17 residues. Germline CDR1 reads MGHRA; CDR2 reads YSYEKL. V shed 0 bases and J 5 bases; nucleotides not matched to a gene: 8. The CDR3 is CASSQETMTSGSHEQYF. The CDR3 DNA sequence: TGCGCCAGCAGCCAAGAGACCATGACTAGCGGGAGCCACGAGCAGTACTTC.

Ten or more counts support this clonotype. This sequence joins TRBV12-3 or TRBV12-4 and TRBJ2-7; D call uncertain. The CDR3 runs to 14 residues. V was pared by 8 bases and J by 7 bases, with 21 bases between. CDR3 bases: TGTGCCAGCCAATCGGCCGTGGGGTTGGGAGAGCAGTACTTC. Translated: CASQSAVGLGEQYF.

This clonotype has at least ten counts. The gene calls are TRBV11-1 and TRBJ2-7, with 7 bases identical to TRBD1. CDR3 size: 15 residues. J was trimmed by 4 bases and V by 3 bases; bases with no gene match: 9. Per the germline V gene, CDR1 is SGHAT and CDR2 is FQDESV (reference sequence). DNA of the CDR3: TGTGCCAGCAGCTTTTTGACAGGGACGGCTTACGAGCAGTACTTC. Its translation is CASSFLTGTAYEQYF.

The V and J genes are TRBV12-3 or TRBV12-4 and TRBJ1-2; maybe TRBD1 (6 bases). The CDR3 spans 20 residues. Deletions cut 0 bases from V and 4 bases from J, with 27 bases between. CDR3 bases: TGTGCCAGCAGTTTAGCGCATCGGGGGGCAGGGATGAGTTGGGTCTATGGCTACACCTTC. Protein: CASSLAHRGAGMSWVYGYTF.

This chain connects TRBV19 to TRBJ2-7, with TRBD2 identical over 9 bases. The CDR3 length is 12 residues. Germline trimming cut 6 bases from V and 8 bases from J; bases unmatched to any gene: 5. The germline gives CDR1 LNHDA, CDR2 SQIVND (reference sequence). Written as DNA, the CDR3 is TGTGCCAGTAGGGCGACTAGCGGCAAGCAGTACTTC. This sequence encodes CASRATSGKQYF. The full variable domain, its missing parts supplied by reference TRBV19 and TRBJ2-7, is DGGITQSPKYLFRKEGQNVTLSCEQNLNHDAMYWYRQDPGQGLRLIYYSQIVNDFQKGDIAEGYSVSREKKESFPLTVTSAQKNPTAFYLCASRATSGKQYFGPGTRLTVT.

This clonotype was observed a handful of times. The J gene is TRBJ2-5, the V gene TRBV15; D is undetermined. Germline lookup yields CDR1 LNHNV and CDR2 YYDKDF (reference sequence). The CDR3 loop spans 14 amino acids. The V gene lost 5 bases and the J gene lost 4 bases, with 14 bases spanning the gap. CDR3 region: CATSPPVERETQYF. In nucleotides, the CDR3 is TGTGCCACCAGCCCCCCCGTAGAGCGAGAGACCCAGTACTTC.

The table lists this clonotype with many counts. The rearrangement joins TRBV15 to TRBJ2-7, with 11 positions matching TRBD2. Germline CDR1 LNHNV, CDR2 YYDKDF (reference sequence). J gave up 6 bases and V 2 bases, and 6 bases lay outside the gene matches. The CDR3 covers 15 residues. The CDR3 reads CATSRRLAGPIEQYF. The DNA of the CDR3 is TGTGCCACCAGCAGAAGACTAGCGGGACCTATCGAGCAGTACTTC.

This clonotype was seen ten or more times. The V call is TRBV29-1, the J call TRBJ2-3; 10 nucleotides align to TRBD2. Trimming took 3 bases from V and 1 from J; bases not matched to a gene: 1. In germline, CDR1 is SQVTM, CDR2 ANQGSEA. The CDR3 runs to 14 residues. CDR3 sequence reads: CSVDGTSGTDTQYF. The DNA for the CDR3 is TGCAGCGTTGACGGGACTAGCGGCACAGATACGCAGTATTTT.

This clonotype has at least ten counts. The chain links TRBV28 to TRBJ1-2, with 9 bases lining up with TRBD1. The germline CDR1 and CDR2 sequences are MDHEN and SYDVKM. The V gene end was trimmed by 5 bases and the J gene end by 8 bases; junction bases not matched to a gene: 9. This CDR3 contains 14 residues. The CDR3 spells CASSSRDRAWGYTF. In DNA, the CDR3 is TGTGCCAGCAGTAGCCGGGACAGGGCGTGGGGCTACACCTTC.

This clonotype was detected many times. The CDR3 region is CASSDLGGNTEAFF. The CDR3 coding sequence is TGTGCCAGCAGTGACCTCGGAGGGAACACTGAAGCTTTCTTT. The chain has TRBV25-1 and TRBJ1-1; D uncertain. Germline lookup yields CDR1 MGHDK and CDR2 SYGVNS. The CDR3 is 14 residues long. V was clipped by 3 bases and J by 1 base, with 9 bases between them.

This clonotype was recorded a few times. The chain carries TRBV4-1 and TRBJ1-5, with 7 nucleotides matching TRBD1. In germline, CDR1 is MGHRA, CDR2 YSYEKL. Losses at the gene ends were 3 bases for V and 4 bases for J; bases not matched to a gene: 3. CDR3 size: 14 residues. As DNA, the CDR3 is TGCGCCAGCAGCCATCAGGGGGGAAATCAGCCCCAGCATTTT. Translating it yields CASSHQGGNQPQHF.

This clonotype was picked up a small number of times. The chain employs TRBV9 and TRBJ2-3; D perhaps matches TRBD1 (6 bases). Germline CDR1 reads SGDLS; CDR2 reads YYNGEE. This CDR3 spans 15 amino acids. Trimming left V 4 bases short and J 4 bases short, with 16 bases between. Written as DNA, the CDR3 is TGTGCCAGCAGCTCACCTCAGGGGTTTTCAGATACGCAGTATTTT. Translating it yields CASSSPQGFSDTQYF.

This clonotype was picked up a small number of times. The chain has TRBV20-1 and TRBJ2-7; 7 nucleotides line up with TRBD2. Germline CDR1 is DFQATT and CDR2 is SNEGSKA (reference sequence). Trimming at V came to 2 bases and at J to 3 bases, leaving 7 bases not matched to a gene. CDR3 length: 14 residues. CDR3 in amino acids: CSARKRGFFYEQYF. Written as DNA, the CDR3 is TGCAGTGCTAGAAAGCGGGGATTTTTCTACGAGCAGTACTTC.

Ten or more counts support this clonotype. This chain connects TRBV11-3 to TRBJ2-7; D might be TRBD1 (6 bases). The V and J ends lost 4 bases and 2 bases respectively, with 15 bases between them. CDR1 is SGHNT and CDR2 is YENEEA in the germline V gene. The CDR3 has 15 residues. Written as DNA, the CDR3 is TGTGCCAGCAGCTCACCCGGGACAAGACCCTACGAGCAGTACTTC. It yields the protein CASSSPGTRPYEQYF. The whole variable domain, filled in from reference TRBV11-3 and TRBJ2-7, reads EAGVVQSPRYKIIEKKQPVAFWCNPISGHNTLYWYLQNLGQGPELLIRYENEEAVDDSQLPKDRFSAERLKGVDSTLKIQPAELGDSAVYLCASSSPGTRPYEQYFGPGTRLTVT.

The sample holds a few counts of this clonotype. This chain connects TRBV28 to TRBJ1-3; unclear D gene. V lost 5 bases and J lost 4, with 12 bases in between. The germline V gene has CDR1 MDHEN and CDR2 SYDVKM. This CDR3 is 14 amino acids long. This chain's CDR3 is CASSAFVHGNTIYF. The CDR3 nucleotides are TGTGCCAGCAGTGCCTTCGTTCACGGAAACACCATATATTTT.

This clonotype came up many times. The gene calls are TRBV11-2 and TRBJ2-5; D might be TRBD2 (6 bases). The CDR3 has 18 residues. The germline CDR1 and CDR2 sequences are SGHAT and FQNNGV. The germline V and J ends were trimmed by 5 bases and 2 bases, with 24 bases remaining between them. The CDR3 is CASSEPGVRASRQETQYF. As DNA, the CDR3 is TGTGCCAGCAGCGAGCCGGGGGTCAGGGCTAGTAGGCAAGAGACCCAGTACTTC.

In this sample, this clonotype turned up many times. V is TRBV6-1 and J is TRBJ1-2, with TRBD1 identical over 10 bases. The ends lost 6 bases at V and 4 bases at J; junction bases unmatched: 5. The CDR3 runs to 14 residues. CDR1 and CDR2 from the germline V gene are MNHNS and SASEGT. DNA for the CDR3: TGTGCCAGCAGCGGACAGGGGGAAGTCTATGGCTACACCTTC. As protein: CASSGQGEVYGYTF.

This clonotype has ten or more counts. The chain joins TRBV19 to TRBJ1-2; TRBD1 is a possible D gene (6 bases). V was shortened by 0 bases and J by 5 bases, with 13 bases between the two germline ends. The germline gives CDR1 LNHDA, CDR2 SQIVND (reference sequence). The CDR3 extends over 15 amino acids. The CDR3 bases are TGTGCCAGTAGTATAGAACCGGACAGTGGTTATGGCTACACCTTC. Protein sequence: CASSIEPDSGYGYTF.

This clonotype occurred a few times. The chain is built from TRBV11-2 and TRBJ1-1; 9 positions match TRBD1. Germline CDR1 and CDR2: SGHAT and FQNNGV. The J segment lost 1 base and the V segment lost 3 bases, leaving 15 bases of the junction unmatched. The CDR3 runs 19 residues. The CDR3 nucleotides are TGTGCCAGCAGCTTTAGGCCCTTCGCAAGGACAGGGGCGAACACTGAAGCTTTCTTT. Protein product: CASSFRPFARTGANTEAFF.